This is a list of T cell receptor beta chains from one sample in a study of spatial heterogeneity in lung cancer. Each CDR3 protein gets one entry after TCRdb re-called the 5' RACE reads with MiXCR. The sample gives fewer than 7,000 distinct CDR3 sequences, roughly 13% of which show up once; about 10% is in the top ten. The sample here was lung tumor tissue, taken at surgery. These receptor sequences come from a male donor with early-stage non-small cell lung cancer. The CDR3 runs from the conserved cysteine through the conserved F or W. Not all rows give a size; the values are once, few, many and, for expanded clones, a class.

V gene	clone size	CDR3 protein
TRBV6-5	-	CASSHRGTNEKLFF
TRBV7-9	many	CASSVDRGRGELFF
TRBV29-1	medium-sized	CSILDRVFTDTQYF
TRBV5-1	medium-sized	CASSFRGGDQPQHF
TRBV12-3/TRBV12-4	-	CASSLANEQFF
TRBV7-9	-	CASSPPHGEQFF
TRBV28	-	CASSLWTAINLQETQYF
TRBV6-1	-	CASSAGKDQPQHF
TRBV20-1	many	CSAGGGTGVNEQFF
TRBV7-9	medium-sized	CASSFPDRGYEQYF
TRBV6-2/TRBV6-3	many	CASNDRQNQPQHF
TRBV5-1	once	CASSVDRGNSPLHF
TRBV6-2/TRBV6-3	many	CASRGSLREQYF
TRBV25-1	few	CASSLRDRRTDTQYF